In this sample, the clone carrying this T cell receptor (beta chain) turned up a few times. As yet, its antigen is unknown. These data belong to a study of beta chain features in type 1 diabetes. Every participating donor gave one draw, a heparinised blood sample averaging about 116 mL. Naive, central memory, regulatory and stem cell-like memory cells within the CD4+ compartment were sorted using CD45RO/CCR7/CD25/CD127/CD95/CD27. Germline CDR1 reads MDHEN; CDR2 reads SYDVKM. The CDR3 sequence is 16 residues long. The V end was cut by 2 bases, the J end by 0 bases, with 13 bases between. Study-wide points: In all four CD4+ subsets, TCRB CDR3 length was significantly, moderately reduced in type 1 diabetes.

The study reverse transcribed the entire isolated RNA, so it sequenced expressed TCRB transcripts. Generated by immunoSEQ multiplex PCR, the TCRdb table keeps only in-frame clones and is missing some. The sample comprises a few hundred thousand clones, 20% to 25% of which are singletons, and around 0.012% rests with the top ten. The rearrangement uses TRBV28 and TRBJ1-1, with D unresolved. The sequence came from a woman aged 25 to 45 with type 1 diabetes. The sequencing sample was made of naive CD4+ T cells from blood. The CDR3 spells CASSLNSLFMNTEAFF. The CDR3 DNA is TGTGCCAGCAGTTTAAACAGCCTCTTCATGAACACTGAAGCTTTCTTT.